This is a list of T cell receptor beta chains from one sample in a study of blood T cell repertoires in COVID-19. The method was immunoSEQ multiplex PCR; TCRdb's version includes in-frame clones alone and lacks a portion of them. The sample lists around 240,000 clones, about 88% seen once, with just under 1% in the top ten. The sequenced sample was peripheral blood. All receptors derive from a man aged 40-50 years with acute or convalescent COVID-19. CDR3s include the opening cysteine and the closing phenylalanine or tryptophan. Fields, in order: V gene, J gene, CDR3 protein.

>TRBV6-5|TRBJ2-7
CASSYSGGSGSYEQYF
>TRBV6-5|TRBJ1-6
CASSIGTGNRMSLHF
>TRBV29-1|TRBJ1-3
CSVEWATNSGNTIYF
>TRBV28|TRBJ1-2
CASSPRGGRTNTF
>TRBV3-1/TRBV3-2|TRBJ2-7
CASSGRDRGYEQYF
>TRBV7-6|TRBJ2-3
CASRLGDTQYF
>TRBV10-1|TRBJ1-5
CASSRERQGTQPQHF
>TRBV21-1|TRBJ1-2
CASSKDQGLPNYGYTF
>TRBV7-6|TRBJ1-5
CASSRQGDQPQHF
>TRBV5-6|TRBJ1-2
CASTWGGHYTF
>TRBV10-1|TRBJ1-5
CAKSLAKGLKDSNQPQHF
>TRBV12-3/TRBV12-4|TRBJ1-4
CASSPANEKLFF
>TRBV5-6|TRBJ1-6
CASRVGANNSPLHF
>TRBV27|TRBJ2-7
CASSFVAGVYEQYF
>TRBV7-2|TRBJ2-3
CASSLDGTGGTDTQYF
>TRBV5-6|TRBJ1-2
CASSLWRANYGYTF